This T cell receptor beta chain was captured in a study of graft-versus-host responses after intestinal transplantation. In the study overall: All recipients were given anti-thymocyte globulin induction, and tacrolimus and steroids were then administered for around three years. Study outcomes and limitations: The recipient marrow held GvH clones, and some of them showed up first in ileum or blood. Within allografts, high graft-versus-host to host-versus-graft clonal ratios were seen among patients with graft-donor T cell macrochimerism.

Germline V gene sequence: CDR1 ENHRY, CDR2 SYGVKD. Trimming cost V 4 bases and J 5 bases, with 12 bases left between them. The CDR3 loop spans 14 amino acids. For this clone: Antigen specificity is unknown.

Using immunoSEQ multiplex PCR, the repertoire was profiled, and TCRdb retains in-frame clones only, with some absent. The table lists approximately 120,000 clones, about 92% of them singletons. The receptor was derived from a human donor who received an intestinal transplant. The specimen comprised unstimulated CD4+ T cells sorted from spleen or lymph node cells, sampled before intestinal transplant. The chain combines TRBV10-3 with TRBJ2-1; D possibly corresponds to TRBD2 (6 bases). Here the CDR3 DNA reads TGTGCCATCAGTGCCATAGCGGACAACAATGAGCAGTTCTTC. Residues: CAISAIADNNEQFF.